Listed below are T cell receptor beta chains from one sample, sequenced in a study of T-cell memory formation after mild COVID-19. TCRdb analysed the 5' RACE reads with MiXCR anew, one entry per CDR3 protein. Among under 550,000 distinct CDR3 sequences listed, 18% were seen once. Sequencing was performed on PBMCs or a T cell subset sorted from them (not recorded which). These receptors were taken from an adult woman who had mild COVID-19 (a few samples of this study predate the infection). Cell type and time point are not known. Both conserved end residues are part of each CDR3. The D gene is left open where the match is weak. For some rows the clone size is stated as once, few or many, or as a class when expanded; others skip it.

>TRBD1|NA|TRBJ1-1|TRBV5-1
TGCGCCAGCAGCGACCCACAGGGGTATACTGAAGCTTTCTTT
CASSDPQGYTEAFF
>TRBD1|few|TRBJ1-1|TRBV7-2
TGTGCCAGCAGCCCCGGGACAGGGATGAACACTGAAGCTTTCTTT
CASSPGTGMNTEAFF
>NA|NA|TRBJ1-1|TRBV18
TGTGCCAGCTCACCGGGGGGACACTCTGAAGCTTTCTTT
CASSPGGHSEAFF
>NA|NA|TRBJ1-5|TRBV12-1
TGTGCCAGCAGCTTTATCACAGGGAAGCAGCCCCAGCATTTT
CASSFITGKQPQHF
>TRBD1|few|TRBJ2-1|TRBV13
TGTGCCAGCAGCATACCGGGACAGGGGGCCTATGAGCAGTTCTTC
CASSIPGQGAYEQFF
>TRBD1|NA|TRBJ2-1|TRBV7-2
TGTGCCAGCAGCTTCCCAACAGGGGCCGTCTACAATGAGCAGTTCTTC
CASSFPTGAVYNEQFF
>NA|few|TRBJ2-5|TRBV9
TGTGCCAGCAGCGAACGGGTCGGAGAGACCCAGTACTTC
CASSERVGETQYF
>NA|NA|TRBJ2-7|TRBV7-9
TGTGCCAGCAGCCCCCCGCCGTGGAGCACCTACGAGCAGTACTTC
CASSPPPWSTYEQYF
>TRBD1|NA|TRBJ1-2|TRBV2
TGTGCCAGCAGCTTACAGGGGGGTGGCTATGGCTACACCTTC
CASSLQGGGYGYTF
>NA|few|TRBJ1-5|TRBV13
TGTGCCAGCAGCTTGGGACCGCCGGGGAATCAGCCCCAGCATTTT
CASSLGPPGNQPQHF
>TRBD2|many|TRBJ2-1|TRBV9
TGTGCCAGCAGCGCTATGAGGACTAGCGGGGACAATGAGCAGTTCTTC
CASSAMRTSGDNEQFF